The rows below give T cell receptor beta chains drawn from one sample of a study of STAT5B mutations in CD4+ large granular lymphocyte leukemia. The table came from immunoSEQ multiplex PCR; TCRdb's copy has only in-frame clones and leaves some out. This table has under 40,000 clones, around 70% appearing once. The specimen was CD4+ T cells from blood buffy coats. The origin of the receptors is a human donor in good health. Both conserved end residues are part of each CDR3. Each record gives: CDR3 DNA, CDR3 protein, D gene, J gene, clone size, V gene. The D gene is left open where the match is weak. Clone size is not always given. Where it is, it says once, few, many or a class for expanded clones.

TGCGCCAGCAGCTTGGACGGCGGACAGCCCCCTAATGAAAAACTGTTTTTT | CASSLDGGQPPNEKLFF | . | TRBJ1-4 | . | TRBV5-1
TGTGCCAGCAGTGGGGACTTGAGCTCCTACGAGCAGTACTTC | CASSGDLSSYEQYF | . | TRBJ2-7 | . | TRBV28
TGTGCCAGCAGCTTAATGGGCACCGGGGAGCTGTTTTTT | CASSLMGTGELFF | . | TRBJ2-2 | . | TRBV7-2
TGTGCCAGCAGCCATGAAGGGATCGGAGGGTCCTATAATTCACCCCTCCACTTT | CASSHEGIGGSYNSPLHF | . | TRBJ1-6 | few | TRBV4-2
TGTGCCAGCAGCGTAGAGGGGGCCGGGGAGCTGTTTTTT | CASSVEGAGELFF | . | TRBJ2-2 | few | TRBV9
TGTGCCAGCAGCGCACAGGGGGTAAATGGTCCGCCAGCTTTCTTT | CASSAQGVNGPPAFF | TRBD1 | TRBJ1-1 | . | TRBV11-2
TGTGCCAGCAGTCCCGGGACGGCTTCCGAAAAACTGTTTTTT | CASSPGTASEKLFF | . | TRBJ1-4 | . | TRBV6-6
TGTGCCAGCAGCCTCCGGGGACAGAACACTGAAGCTTTCTTT | CASSLRGQNTEAFF | . | TRBJ1-1 | few | TRBV7-3
TGTGCCAGCAGCGAGGGGCTTAGCGGGGCAAAATTAACCTACGAGCAGTACTTC | CASSEGLSGAKLTYEQYF | TRBD2 | TRBJ2-7 | . | TRBV9
TGTGCCCCAGGAGGGGTGCACGAGCAGTACTTC | CAPGGVHEQYF | . | TRBJ2-7 | . | TRBV19
TGTGCCAGCAGTTACTCGAGAGGGAGCTACGAGCAGTACTTC | CASSYSRGSYEQYF | . | TRBJ2-7 | . | TRBV6-5
TGTGCCAGCAGTTACGACAGGGACACCTACGAGCAGTACTTC | CASSYDRDTYEQYF | TRBD1 | TRBJ2-7 | . | TRBV6-6